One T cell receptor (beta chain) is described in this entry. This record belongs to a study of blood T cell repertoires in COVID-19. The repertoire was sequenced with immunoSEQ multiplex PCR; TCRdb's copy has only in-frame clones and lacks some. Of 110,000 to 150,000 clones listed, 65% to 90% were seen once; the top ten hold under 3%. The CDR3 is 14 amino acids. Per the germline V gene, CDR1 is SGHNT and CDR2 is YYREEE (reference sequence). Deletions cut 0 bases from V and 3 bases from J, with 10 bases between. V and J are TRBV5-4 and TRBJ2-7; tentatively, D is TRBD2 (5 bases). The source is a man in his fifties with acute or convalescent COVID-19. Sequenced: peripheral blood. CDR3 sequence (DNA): TGTGCCAGCAGCTTGGTGGGCGGACTCTACGAGCAGTACTTC. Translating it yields CASSLVGGLYEQYF.